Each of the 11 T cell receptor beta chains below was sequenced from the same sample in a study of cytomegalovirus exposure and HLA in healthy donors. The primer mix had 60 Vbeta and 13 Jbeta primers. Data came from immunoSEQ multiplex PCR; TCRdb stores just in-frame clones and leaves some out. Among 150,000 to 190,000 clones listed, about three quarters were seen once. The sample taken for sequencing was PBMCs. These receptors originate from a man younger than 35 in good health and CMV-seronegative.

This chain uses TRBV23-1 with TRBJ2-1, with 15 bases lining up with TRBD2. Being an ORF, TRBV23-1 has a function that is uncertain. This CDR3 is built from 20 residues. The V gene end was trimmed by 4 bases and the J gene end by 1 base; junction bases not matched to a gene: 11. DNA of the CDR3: TGCGCCAGCAGTCCGGGACTAGCGGGAGGCCCCGGAGGGTCCTACAATGAGCAGTTCTTC. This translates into CASSPGLAGGPGGSYNEQFF.

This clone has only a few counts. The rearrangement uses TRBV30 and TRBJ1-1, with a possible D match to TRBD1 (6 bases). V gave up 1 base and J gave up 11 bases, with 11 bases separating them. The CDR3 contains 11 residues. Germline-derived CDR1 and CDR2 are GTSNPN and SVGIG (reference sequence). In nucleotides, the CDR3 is TGTGCCTGGAGTGACAGGGTAGCGGCTTTCTTT. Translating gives CAWSDRVAAFF. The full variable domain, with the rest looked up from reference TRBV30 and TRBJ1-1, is SQTIHQWPATLVQPVGSPLSLECTVEGTSNPNLYWYRQAAGRGLQLLFYSVGIGQISSEVPQNLSASRPQDRQFILSSKKLLLSDSGFYLCAWSDRVAAFFGQGTRLTVV.

DNA of the CDR3: TGTGCCAGCAGCGTAACCCAGGACAATCAGCCCCAGCATTTT. This sequence encodes CASSVTQDNQPQHF. The V and J genes are TRBV27 and TRBJ1-5, with D hard to call. CDR1 MNHEY and CDR2 SMNVEV come from the germline V gene (reference sequence). Trimming shortened V by 6 bases and J by 3 bases, and 12 bases separated the two germline ends. The CDR3 loop spans 14 amino acids.

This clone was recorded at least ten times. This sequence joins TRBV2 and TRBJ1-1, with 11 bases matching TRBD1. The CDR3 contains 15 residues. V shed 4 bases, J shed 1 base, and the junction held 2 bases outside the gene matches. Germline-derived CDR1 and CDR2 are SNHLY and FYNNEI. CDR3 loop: CASSGTGGTNTEAFF. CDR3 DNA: TGTGCCAGCAGTGGGACAGGGGGCACGAACACTGAAGCTTTCTTT.

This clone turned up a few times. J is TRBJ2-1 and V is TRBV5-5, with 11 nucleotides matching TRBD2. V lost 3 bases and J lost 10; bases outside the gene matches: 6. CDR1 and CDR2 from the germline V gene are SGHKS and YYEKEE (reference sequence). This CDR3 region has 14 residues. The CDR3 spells CASSSSGLAEEQFF. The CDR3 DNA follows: TGTGCCAGCAGCTCCTCGGGACTAGCGGAAGAGCAGTTCTTC. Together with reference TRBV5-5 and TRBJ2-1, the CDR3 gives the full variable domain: DAGVTQSPTHLIKTRGQQVTLRCSPISGHKSVSWYQQVLGQGPQFIFQYYEKEERGRGNFPDRFSARQFPNYSSELNVNALLLGDSALYLCASSSSGLAEEQFFGPGTRLTVL.

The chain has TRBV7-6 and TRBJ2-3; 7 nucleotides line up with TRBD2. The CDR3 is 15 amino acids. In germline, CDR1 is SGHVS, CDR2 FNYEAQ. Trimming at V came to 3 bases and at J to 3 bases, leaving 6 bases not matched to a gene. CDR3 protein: CASSFSAGETDTQYF. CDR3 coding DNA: TGTGCCAGCAGCTTCTCCGCGGGAGAGACAGATACGCAGTATTTT.

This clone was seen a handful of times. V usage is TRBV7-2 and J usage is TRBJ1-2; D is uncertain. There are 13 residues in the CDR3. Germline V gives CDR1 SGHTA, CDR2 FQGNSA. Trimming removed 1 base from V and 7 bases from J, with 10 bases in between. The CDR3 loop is CASSLDVPSGYTF. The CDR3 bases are TGTGCCAGCAGCTTAGATGTCCCCAGTGGCTACACCTTC.

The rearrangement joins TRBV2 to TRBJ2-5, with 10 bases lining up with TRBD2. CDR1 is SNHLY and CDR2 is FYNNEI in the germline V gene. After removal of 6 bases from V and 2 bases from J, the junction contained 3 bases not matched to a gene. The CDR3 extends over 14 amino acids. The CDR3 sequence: CASRGLAIQETQYF. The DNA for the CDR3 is TGTGCCAGCAGGGGACTAGCGATACAAGAGACCCAGTACTTC.

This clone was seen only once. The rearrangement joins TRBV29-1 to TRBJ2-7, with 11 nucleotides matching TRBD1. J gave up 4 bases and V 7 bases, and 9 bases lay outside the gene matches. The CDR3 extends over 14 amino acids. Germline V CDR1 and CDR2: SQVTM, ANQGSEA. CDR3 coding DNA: TGCAGCGCCTGGGCCGGACAGGGGGCGTACGAGCAGTACTTC. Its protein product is CSAWAGQGAYEQYF.

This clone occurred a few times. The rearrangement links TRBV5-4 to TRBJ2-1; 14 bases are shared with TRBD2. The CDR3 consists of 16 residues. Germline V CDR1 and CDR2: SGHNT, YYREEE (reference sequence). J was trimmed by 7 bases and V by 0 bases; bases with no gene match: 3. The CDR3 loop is CASSLGLAGGPNEQFF. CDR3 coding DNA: TGTGCCAGCAGCTTGGGACTAGCGGGAGGGCCGAATGAGCAGTTCTTC.

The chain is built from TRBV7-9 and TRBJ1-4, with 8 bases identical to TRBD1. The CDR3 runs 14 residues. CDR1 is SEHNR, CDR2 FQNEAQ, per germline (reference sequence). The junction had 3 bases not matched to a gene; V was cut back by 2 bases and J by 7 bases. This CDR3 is CASSLQGASEKLFF. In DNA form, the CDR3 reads TGTGCCAGCAGCTTACAGGGGGCGAGTGAAAAACTGTTTTTT. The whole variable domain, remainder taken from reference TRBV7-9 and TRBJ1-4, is DTGVSQNPRHKITKRGQNVTFRCDPISEHNRLYWYRQTLGQGPEFLTYFQNEAQLEKSRLLSDRFSAERPKGSFSTLEIQRTEQGDSAMYLCASSLQGASEKLFFGSGTQLSVL.